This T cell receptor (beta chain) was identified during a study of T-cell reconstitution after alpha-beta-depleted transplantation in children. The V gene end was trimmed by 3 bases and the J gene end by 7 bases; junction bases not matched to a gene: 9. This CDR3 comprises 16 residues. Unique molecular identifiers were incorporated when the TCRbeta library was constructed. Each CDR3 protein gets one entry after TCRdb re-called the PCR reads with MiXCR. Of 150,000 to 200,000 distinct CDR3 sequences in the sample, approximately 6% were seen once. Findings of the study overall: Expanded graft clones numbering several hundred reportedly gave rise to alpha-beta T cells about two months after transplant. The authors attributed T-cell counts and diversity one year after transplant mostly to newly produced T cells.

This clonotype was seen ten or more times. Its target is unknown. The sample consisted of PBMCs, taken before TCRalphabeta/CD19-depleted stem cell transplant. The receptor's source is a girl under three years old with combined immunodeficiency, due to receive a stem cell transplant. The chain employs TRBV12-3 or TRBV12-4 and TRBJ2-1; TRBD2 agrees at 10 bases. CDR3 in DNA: TGTGCCAGCAGTTTGACCCCGGGACTAGCGACTAATGAGCAGTTCTTC. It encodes CASSLTPGLATNEQFF.